This TCR beta chain originates from a study of CD8+CD57+ T cells in acquired aplastic anemia. About the study: DNA recovered from sorted CD4+ and CD8+ cells had a mean of about 3 ug.

Those patients picked for sequencing had displayed CD8+CD57+ cell expansion on flow cytometry. None of the patients had been given any therapy when their blood was sampled. Study-level findings and limits: Patients and controls were found to share 25 to 30 CD8+ CDR3 sequences. Statistical testing detected no significant gap in CD8+ Simpson's diversity between patients and controls.

Genomic DNA constituted the template upon which TCR beta VDJ and CDR3 profiling was performed. From the reads, TCRdb called clonotypes with MiXCR, one entry per CDR3 protein. The table shows roughly 290,000 distinct CDR3 sequences, with roughly 53% occurring only once. Trimming shortened V by 8 bases and J by 4 bases, and 14 bases separated the two germline ends. CDR3 length equals 13 residues. The V gene's germline CDR1 is SNHLY and CDR2 FYNNEI. With respect to this clonotype: What it binds is not known.

The specimen was sorted CD4+, CD8+, or CD8+CD57+ T cells (not recorded which) from PBMCs. The chain links TRBV2 to TRBJ1-1; no definite D call. The TCR was taken from a human donor with aplastic anemia. CDR3 sequence (DNA): TGTGCCAGCTCCGGCGAGGGAATCACTGAAGCTTTCTTT. This encodes CASSGEGITEAFF.